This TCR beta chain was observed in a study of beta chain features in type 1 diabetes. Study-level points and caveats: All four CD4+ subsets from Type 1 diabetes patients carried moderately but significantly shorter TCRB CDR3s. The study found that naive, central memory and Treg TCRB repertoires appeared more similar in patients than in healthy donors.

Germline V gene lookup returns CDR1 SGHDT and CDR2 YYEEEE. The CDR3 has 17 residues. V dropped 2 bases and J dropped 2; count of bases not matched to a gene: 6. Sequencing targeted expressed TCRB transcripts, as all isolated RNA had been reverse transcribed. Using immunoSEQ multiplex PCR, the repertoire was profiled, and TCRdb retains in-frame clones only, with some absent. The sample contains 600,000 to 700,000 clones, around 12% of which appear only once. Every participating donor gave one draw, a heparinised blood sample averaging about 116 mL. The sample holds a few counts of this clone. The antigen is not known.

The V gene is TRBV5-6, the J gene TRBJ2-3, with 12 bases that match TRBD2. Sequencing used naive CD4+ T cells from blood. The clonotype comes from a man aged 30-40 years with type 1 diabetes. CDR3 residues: CASSLTSGGHYTDTQYF. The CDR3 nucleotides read TGTGCCAGCAGCTTAACTAGCGGGGGGCACTACACAGATACGCAGTATTTT.